Following are 27 T cell receptor beta chains from one sample sequenced in a study of blood T cell repertoires in COVID-19. Generated by immunoSEQ multiplex PCR, the TCRdb table keeps only in-frame clones and is missing some. The repertoire holds 150,000 to 200,000 clones, with about 88% as singletons. Material for sequencing was peripheral blood. These receptors originate from a woman older than 75 with acute or convalescent COVID-19.

The rearrangement uses TRBV12-3 or TRBV12-4 and TRBJ1-5; 8 nucleotides align to TRBD1. After removal of 5 bases from V and 8 bases from J, the junction contained 5 bases not matched to a gene. This CDR3 comprises 13 residues. The CDR3 region has the DNA TGTGCCAGCAGTGCTGACAGGGGTGAGCCCCAGCATTTT. The encoded protein is CASSADRGEPQHF.

The rearrangement uses TRBV14 and TRBJ2-1; TRBD2 aligns across 9 bases. This CDR3 contains 16 residues. Germline V gene sequence: CDR1 SGHDN, CDR2 FVKESK. After removal of 6 bases from V and 10 bases from J, the junction contained 16 bases not matched to a gene. The CDR3 DNA follows: TGTGCCAGCAGATCATCGGGGTTCTTAGCGGGGGTAGAGCAGTTCTTC. Protein sequence: CASRSSGFLAGVEQFF.

This chain joins TRBV6-5 and TRBJ2-3, with 7 bases identical to TRBD1. Trimming cost V 5 bases and J 5 bases; bases outside gene matches: 10. CDR3 length: 15 amino acids. Looked up from germline, CDR1 is MNHEY and CDR2 is SVGAGI. In nucleotides, the CDR3 is TGTGCCAGCAGTCTTACCCCGACAGGGAGAGATACGCAGTATTTT. This codes for CASSLTPTGRDTQYF.

The genes are TRBV9 and TRBJ2-1, with a weak D call TRBD1 (6 bases). This CDR3 is 16 amino acids long. Germline assignment: CDR1 SGDLS and CDR2 YYNGEE. Trimming stripped 4 bases from V and 2 bases from J, with 16 bases between. CDR3 bases: TGTGCCAGCAGCAAAGTGGCAGGGGCCGCCTACAATGAGCAGTTCTTC. Protein product: CASSKVAGAAYNEQFF. The complete variable domain, with remaining parts taken from reference TRBV9 and TRBJ2-1, reads DSGVTQTPKHLITATGQRVTLRCSPRSGDLSVYWYQQSLDQGLQFLIQYYNGEERAKGNILERFSAQQFPDLHSELNLSSLELGDSALYFCASSKVAGAAYNEQFFGPGTRLTVL.

The CDR3 DNA follows: TGTGCCAGCATCAAGGGGGCTAGCGGGGGTACACAAGAGACCCAGTACTTC. Translation gives CASIKGASGGTQETQYF. The chain couples TRBV6-4 to TRBJ2-5, with 10 bases lining up with TRBD2. The CDR3 is 17 residues long. Per the germline V gene, CDR1 is MRHNA and CDR2 is SNTAGT. J was trimmed by 2 bases and V by 7 bases; bases with no gene match: 13.

This chain uses TRBV5-8 with TRBJ1-5; D is unclear. Germline V gene lookup returns CDR1 SGHTS and CDR2 YDEGEE. The CDR3 has 14 amino acids. V was clipped by 0 bases and J by 4 bases, with 8 bases between them. CDR3 DNA sequence: TGTGCCAGCAGCTTGGTGAGGACTAATCAGCCCCAGCATTTT. Amino acid sequence: CASSLVRTNQPQHF.

The J gene is TRBJ1-3, the V gene TRBV5-1; no definite D call. The CDR3 sequence is 13 residues long. Germline V lookup: CDR1 SGHRS, CDR2 YFSETQ. V was trimmed by 3 bases and J by 0 bases, leaving 4 bases between them. For the CDR3, the DNA is TGCGCCAGCAGCTCCTACTCTGGAAACACCATATATTTT. Its translation: CASSSYSGNTIYF.

V and J are TRBV4-3 and TRBJ1-1, with D uncertain. The germline V gene encodes CDR1 LGHNA and CDR2 YSLEER. This CDR3 has 15 residues. The V gene lost 0 bases and the J gene lost 2 bases, with 10 bases spanning the gap. CDR3: CASSQDWEINTEAFF. CDR3 in DNA: TGCGCCAGCAGCCAAGATTGGGAGATTAACACTGAAGCTTTCTTT.

The chain uses TRBV11-3 and TRBJ1-1, with TRBD1 matching over 7 bases. V shed 5 bases, J shed 7 bases, and the junction held 4 bases outside the gene matches. The germline V gene has CDR1 SGHNT and CDR2 YENEEA. The CDR3 loop spans 12 amino acids. DNA for the CDR3: TGTGCCAGCAGCCGGGACAGCCGTGAAGCTTTCTTT. It translates to CASSRDSREAFF.

The gene calls are TRBV5-1 and TRBJ2-1; TRBD1 agrees at 11 bases. Germline V gene sequence: CDR1 SGHRS, CDR2 YFSETQ. The ends lost 6 bases at V and 4 bases at J; junction bases unmatched: 9. CDR3 length equals 16 residues. This chain's CDR3 is CASTASGTGGYNEQFF. In DNA, the CDR3 is TGCGCCAGCACCGCTTCCGGGACAGGGGGTTACAATGAGCAGTTCTTC.

This clone was counted at least ten times. This chain uses TRBV3-1 (or the pseudogene TRBV3-2) with TRBJ2-7; no reliable D call. Germline V gives CDR1 LGHDT, CDR2 YNNKEL (reference sequence). The V end was cut by 4 bases, the J end by 3 bases, with 16 bases between. CDR3 length: 15 residues. The CDR3: CASSPELRRHYEQYF. The CDR3 DNA reads TGTGCCAGCAGCCCTGAACTTCGGCGGCACTACGAGCAGTACTTC.

This clone was seen more than once but under ten times. The rearrangement uses TRBV18 and TRBJ1-2, with 7 bases identical to TRBD1. The germline V gene encodes CDR1 KGHSH and CDR2 LQKENI. The V segment lost 5 bases and the J segment 6 bases; nucleotides outside the gene matches: 15. The CDR3 sequence is 16 residues long. CDR3 coding DNA: TGTGCCAGCTCAGGAGCAGGGGGAGGCAATGTTAATGGCTACACCTTC. It codes for CASSGAGGGNVNGYTF.

This chain joins TRBV7-9 and TRBJ2-7, with D unresolved. Germline CDR1 SEHNR, CDR2 FQNEAQ (reference sequence). Trimming took off 3 bases at V and 0 bases at J, with 6 bases between the two ends. The CDR3 sequence is 13 residues long. CDR3 nucleotides: TGTGCCAGCAGCTTTGAGAGCTCCTACGAGCAGTACTTC. Protein product: CASSFESSYEQYF. Variable domain in full (rest from reference TRBV7-9 and TRBJ2-7): DTGVSQNPRHKITKRGQNVTFRCDPISEHNRLYWYRQTLGQGPEFLTYFQNEAQLEKSRLLSDRFSAERPKGSFSTLEIQRTEQGDSAMYLCASSFESSYEQYFGPGTRLTVT.

This chain connects TRBV28 to TRBJ1-5, with 7 positions matching TRBD1. Trimming removed 8 bases from V and 0 bases from J; junction bases left unmatched: 4. CDR1 and CDR2 from the germline V gene are MDHEN and SYDVKM. The CDR3 is made up of 14 amino acids. The CDR3 reads CASRDRYSNQPQHF. The CDR3 coding sequence is TGTGCCAGCCGGGACAGATATAGCAATCAGCCCCAGCATTTT.

As for this clone: Other DNA variants within this sample encode the same CDR3. The chain combines TRBV5-1 with TRBJ1-1; 7 bases agree with TRBD1. After removal of 0 bases from V and 2 bases from J, the junction contained 1 base not matched to a gene. The germline V gene has CDR1 SGHRS and CDR2 YFSETQ. The CDR3 is 14 amino acids. CDR3 residues: CASSLDRGNTEAFF. The CDR3 DNA reads as TGCGCCAGCAGCTTGGACAGGGGAAACACTGAAGCTTTCTTT.

V usage is TRBV4-2 and J usage is TRBJ2-1; D remains unclear. V was pared by 0 bases and J by 10 bases, with 10 bases between. The CDR3 runs 13 residues. Per germline, CDR1 LGHNA and CDR2 YNFKEQ. This chain's CDR3 is CASSQDRQTEQFF. In nucleotides, the CDR3 is TGTGCCAGCAGCCAAGATAGACAAACCGAGCAGTTCTTC.

This chain links TRBV23-1 with TRBJ1-1; 7 bases line up with TRBD1. TRBV23-1 is marked as an open reading frame, function uncertain. This CDR3 is 15 amino acids long. V shed 7 bases, J shed 1 base, and the junction held 9 bases outside the gene matches. Written as DNA, the CDR3 is TGCGCCAGCAAGAGACAGGGCGGAGGGAACACTGAAGCTTTCTTT. Protein: CASKRQGGGNTEAFF.

The chain recombines TRBV5-5 with TRBJ2-2, with D possibly being TRBD1 (6 bases). The CDR3 covers 15 residues. V was trimmed by 4 bases and J by 1 base, leaving 11 bases between them. Per germline, CDR1 SGHKS and CDR2 YYEKEE (reference sequence). Here the CDR3 reads CASSTGTLNTGELFF. The CDR3 bases are TGTGCCAGCAGCACCGGGACATTGAACACCGGGGAGCTGTTTTTT.

The genes are TRBV5-4 and TRBJ1-2, with TRBD1 identical over 9 bases. Germline assignment: CDR1 SGHNT and CDR2 YYREEE (reference sequence). J was trimmed by 5 bases and V by 4 bases; bases with no gene match: 6. CDR3 length: 14 residues. CDR3 in DNA: TGTGCCAGCAGCAGCCCGGGACAGGGTTATGGCTACACCTTC. Its translation: CASSSPGQGYGYTF.

The chain is built from TRBV21-1 and TRBJ1-4; the table's D call TRBD1 went unverified against the DNA. TRBV21-1 is a pseudogene segment. The CDR3 is 19 amino acids. The CDR3 DNA follows: TGTGCCAGCAGCAAACTCCTCTTTGGGGGCACCAAACGAGATGAAAAACTGTTTTTT. It encodes CASSKLLFGGTKRDEKLFF.

The J gene is TRBJ1-5, the V gene TRBV28; D remains unclear. Trimming took off 10 bases at V and 6 bases at J, with 19 bases between the two ends. The CDR3 has 14 residues. CDR1 and CDR2 (germline): MDHEN, SYDVKM. CDR3 sequence reads: CATLNTGSGQPQHF. DNA of the CDR3: TGTGCCACCCTAAATACCGGGAGCGGTCAGCCCCAGCATTTT.

The gene calls are TRBV20-1 and TRBJ1-2; D unclear. The CDR3 loop spans 11 amino acids. Trimming removed 5 bases from V and 8 bases from J, with 12 bases in between. Germline CDR1 DFQATT, CDR2 SNEGSKA (reference sequence). CDR3: CSAVDGMGYTF. CDR3 nucleotide sequence: TGCAGTGCTGTAGATGGTATGGGCTACACCTTC.

The V and J genes are TRBV15 and TRBJ2-7; 13 bases map to TRBD2. From germline, CDR1 is LNHNV and CDR2 YYDKDF (reference sequence). This CDR3 has 15 residues. Trimming removed 1 base from V and 4 bases from J; junction bases left unmatched: 1. The DNA for the CDR3 is TGTGCCACCAGCAGAGGGACTAGCGGGAGTTACGAGCAGTACTTC. This sequence encodes CATSRGTSGSYEQYF.

This chain uses TRBV4-1 with TRBJ2-2, with 10 bases aligning to TRBD2. Losses at the gene ends were 5 bases for V and 2 bases for J; bases not matched to a gene: 14. Germline CDR1 MGHRA, CDR2 YSYEKL. The CDR3 is made up of 19 amino acids. The CDR3 DNA reads TGCGCCAGCAGCTCCTGGATCGATAGCGGGGGGTCCAACACCGGGGAGCTGTTTTTT. Its translation is CASSSWIDSGGSNTGELFF.

This clone was seen just once. The V gene is TRBV7-9, the J gene TRBJ2-7; 9 positions match TRBD2. From germline, CDR1 is SEHNR and CDR2 FQNEAQ (reference sequence). V lost 3 bases to trimming and J lost 6 bases; unmatched junction nucleotides: 15. The CDR3 runs to 17 residues. The CDR3 DNA reads as TGTGCCAGCAGCTTCGATTGGGGGGGTAGCGGGAGAGGCGAGCAGTACTTC. Protein sequence: CASSFDWGGSGRGEQYF.

The chain combines TRBV2 with TRBJ1-2; D unclear. CDR3 length: 12 residues. Trimming took off 7 bases at V and 4 bases at J, with 10 bases between the two ends. CDR1 and CDR2 from the germline V gene are SNHLY and FYNNEI. This chain's CDR3 is CASNPGSYGYTF. The CDR3 region has the DNA TGTGCCAGCAACCCGGGATCCTATGGCTACACCTTC.

Written as DNA, the CDR3 is TGTGCCAGCATCTTACAACCTACAGGGTACTACGAGCAGTACTTC. Amino acid sequence: CASILQPTGYYEQYF. The chain combines TRBV6-5 with TRBJ2-7; D is possibly TRBD1 (6 bases). Germline assignment: CDR1 MNHEY and CDR2 SVGAGI. Deletions cut 7 bases from V and 3 bases from J, with 19 bases between. The length of the CDR3 is 15 residues.